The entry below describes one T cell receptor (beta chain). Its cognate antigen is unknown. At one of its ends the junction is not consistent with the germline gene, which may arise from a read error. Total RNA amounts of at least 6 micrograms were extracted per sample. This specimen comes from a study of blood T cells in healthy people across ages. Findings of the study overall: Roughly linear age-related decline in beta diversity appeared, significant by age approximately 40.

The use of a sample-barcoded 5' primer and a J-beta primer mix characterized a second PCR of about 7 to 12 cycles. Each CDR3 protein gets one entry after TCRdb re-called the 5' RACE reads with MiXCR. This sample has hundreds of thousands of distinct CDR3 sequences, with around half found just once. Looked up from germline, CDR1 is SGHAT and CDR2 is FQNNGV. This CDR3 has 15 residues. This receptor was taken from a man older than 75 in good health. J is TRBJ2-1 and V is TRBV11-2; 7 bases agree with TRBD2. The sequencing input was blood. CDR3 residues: CASRPLRGGFNEQLF. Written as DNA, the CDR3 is TGTGCCAGCAGGCCCCTTAGGGGAGGGTTCAATGAGCAGTTATTC.